This T cell receptor beta chain was identified in a study of vaccination effects on CD4 cells after COVID-19. A word on this clone: Its cognate antigen is unknown.

Study results and caveats: Few convalescent patients were included, and no early post-infection timepoints were sampled. Healthy vaccinees' vaccine-induced clones included only 1 of 255 that recognized common cold coronaviruses. Clones that were induced by infection or by vaccine showed marked contraction late after vaccination.

Using viral peptide pools, the ViraFEST assay grew out antigen-specific CD4+ T cells prior to sequencing. Isolating CD4+ T cells followed 9 to 10 days of culture. No vaccinee had earlier SARS-CoV-2 infection, and nucleocapsid antibodies were negative. Days 3 and 7 were when half the medium was replaced with IL-2 medium. Method: immunoSEQ multiplex PCR; TCRdb's copy keeps in-frame clones and lacks some. The sample records about 23,000 clones, about 76% being singletons. The sequence was obtained from a human donor who received a COVID-19 vaccine. Sequencing used CD4+ T cells from PBMCs cultured with SARS-CoV-2 spike peptides, obtained before COVID-19 vaccination.

The CDR3 protein is CASSHTGEINEQFF. DNA of the CDR3: TGTGCCAGCAGCCACACCGGGGAAATTAATGAGCAGTTCTTC. The V gene is TRBV3-1 (or the pseudogene TRBV3-2), the J gene TRBJ2-1; a weak D match, TRBD2 (5 bases). Germline V gene sequence: CDR1 LGHDT, CDR2 YNNKEL (reference sequence). CDR3 length equals 14 residues. Trimming took off 3 bases at V and 7 bases at J, with 13 bases between the two ends.